The entry below gives a single T cell receptor (beta chain) sequence along with its context. The antigen this receptor binds is unknown. There are no base qualities to consult, and no much larger clone falls within one base. Synthetic TCR analog templates were spiked into each PCR so that absolute template abundance could be estimated from read counts. The immunoSEQ assay used bias-controlled V and J gene primers to amplify TCRbeta CDR3 regions from genomic DNA. Rearranged TCRbeta segments were sequenced at approximately 20X coverage. Under the source paper's analysis protocol: Sequencing errors were corrected by clustering and CDR3s were annotated against IMGT to assign V, D and J genes. Downstream analyses used only productive TCRbeta rearrangements, leaving out any out-of-frame or stop-codon sequences. To compute clonality, Shannon entropy was normalized by the log of the number of unique productive sequences and then subtracted from one. Clones differing between time points or between blood and tumor were identified using Fisher's exact test with Benjamini-Hochberg correction, with an adjusted p below 0.01 applied as the threshold. This is the immuneACCESS table as TCRdb keeps it, with only in-frame sequences that have V and J called. A part of the clones is gone; compared with another copy, unresolved V genes explain less than half, and the rest is unexplained. V and J calls plus clone size are reproduced from that table; the DNA served to infer D and trimming. A total of tens of thousands of clones appear in this sample, nearly 85% of them only once. The top ten hold 15% to 19% of the sample.

Per the publication, the time point label means: pretreatment peripheral blood. The cohort comprised 30 or so patients with locally advanced or metastatic urothelial carcinoma treated at Memorial Sloan Kettering on a trial protocol. Peripheral blood mononuclear cells were collected pretreatment and during treatment, at between 1 and 8 total time points per patient. The Qiagen DNeasy Blood extraction kit was used to purify genomic DNA from total PBMCs and from tumor samples. PBMCs were collected pretreatment and during treatment, and were isolated and stored as previously described. This sample was taken from a study of PD-L1 blockade in urothelial cancer (dated by TCRdb to 2017 to 2019). For context, the study as a whole: All patients started therapy in about 2014 and received atezolizumab 1,200 mg intravenously every 3 weeks. About 90% of the roughly 29 patients were identified as males with urothelial cancer of bladder origin, and a prior smoking history was reported by 18 of 29 patients. An ECOG performance status of 0 or 1 was recorded for the patients, and 0 to 3 prior chemotherapy regimens had been received by the patients. Blood samples were analyzed at 3 weeks after treatment start (second dose) and at 6 weeks after treatment start. Blood samples yielded a median of around 150,000 T cells and 65,000 to 95,000 unique TCRs, with median clonality approximately 0.08. An exploratory multi-omic analysis was conducted of the somatic, immune and clinical correlates of response to PD-L1 blockade with atezolizumab in urothelial cancer. Pretreatment tumor samples and matched peripheral blood, collected serially before and after atezolizumab treatment, underwent TCR sequencing. Durable clinical benefit meant progression-free survival longer than 6 months, and TCR features were also tested against progression-free and overall survival. In the same patients, pretreatment tumors underwent whole exome sequencing and RNA sequencing in addition to TCR sequencing. Durable clinical benefit was achieved by nine patients but not by the remaining 20. Pretreatment blood TCR-seq was available for 30 or so patients, at least one posttreatment blood collection was obtained for some 25 patients, and tumor TCR-seq was available for some 25 patients.

General study outcomes and caveats: Because the sample size was small (n ≈ 27) and many exploratory analyses were performed, the results are intended to be hypothesis-generating. Improved progression-free and overall survival was associated with having pretreatment peripheral blood TCR clonality below the median. Among patients with durable benefit, tumor-associated TCR clones showed greater expansion in peripheral blood 3 weeks after treatment started (n of about 20, p = 0.022).

Including cysteine and phenylalanine, the CDR3 has 15 amino acids. This entry keeps only the CDR3 DNA: 45 bases, framed from base 1. According to the germline V gene (reference sequence), CDR1 reads SGHKS and CDR2 reads YYEKEE. V was cut back by 0 bases and J by 6 bases, leaving a gap of 13 bases between them. The sequencing used PBMCs, collected around atezolizumab (anti-PD-L1) treatment. The V and J segments used are TRBV5-5 and TRBJ1-5, and possibly TRBD1, on 6 matching bases. The sequence was obtained from a man between 60 and 75 years old with urothelial cancer. The CDR3 region: CASSLAQGITQPQHF. The nucleotide sequence reads TGTGCCAGCAGCTTGGCCCAGGGGATAACTCAGCCCCAGCATTTT.